The sequence of this T cell receptor beta chain was determined in a study of blood T cell repertoires in COVID-19. In the study overall: COVID-19 samples from acute and convalescent phases originated in the United States, Italy and Spain. In each case, the material was cDNA or gDNA derived from T cells, B-cell-depleted T cells, or PBMCs.

V was pared by 8 bases and J by 9 bases, with 13 bases between. This CDR3 has 11 residues. Per germline, CDR1 SNHLY and CDR2 FYNNEI. Per the original data handling: How many nucleated cells were present was estimated from reference gene primer amplification. The assay was immunoSEQ multiplex PCR, and TCRdb's table has in-frame clones only and misses some. Clone size and the V and J calls come from that table; the DNA yielded D and trimming. The table shows approximately 320,000 clones, with over 75% occurring only once. What was sequenced was peripheral blood. The sequence derives from a human donor in a cohort sampled during active COVID-19. The chain joins TRBV2 to TRBJ2-5; the D gene is possibly TRBD2 (6 bases). The CDR3 DNA reads as TGTGCCAGCGCGGGGCGAGTATCCCAGTACTTC. Protein sequence: CASAGRVSQYF.